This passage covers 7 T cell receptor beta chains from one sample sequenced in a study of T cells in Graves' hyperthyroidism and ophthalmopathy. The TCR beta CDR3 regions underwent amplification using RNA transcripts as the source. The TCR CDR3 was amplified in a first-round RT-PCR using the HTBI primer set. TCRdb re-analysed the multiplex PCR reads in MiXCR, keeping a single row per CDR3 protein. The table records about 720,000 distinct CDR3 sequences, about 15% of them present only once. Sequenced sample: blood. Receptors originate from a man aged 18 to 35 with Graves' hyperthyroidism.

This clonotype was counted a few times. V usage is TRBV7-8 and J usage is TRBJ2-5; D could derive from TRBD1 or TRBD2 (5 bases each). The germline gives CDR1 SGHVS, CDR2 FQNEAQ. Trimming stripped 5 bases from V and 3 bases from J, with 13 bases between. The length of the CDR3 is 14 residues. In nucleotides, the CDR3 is TGTGCCAGCAGCATATACGGGACGGAAGAGACCCAGTACTTC. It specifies CASSIYGTEETQYF.

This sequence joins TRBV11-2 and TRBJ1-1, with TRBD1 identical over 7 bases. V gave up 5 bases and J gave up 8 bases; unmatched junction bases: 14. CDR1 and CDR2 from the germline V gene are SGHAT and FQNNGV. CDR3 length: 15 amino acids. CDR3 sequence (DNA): TGTGCCAGCAGCGTACGACAGGGATTTCTAGCAGAAGCTTTCTTT. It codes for CASSVRQGFLAEAFF.

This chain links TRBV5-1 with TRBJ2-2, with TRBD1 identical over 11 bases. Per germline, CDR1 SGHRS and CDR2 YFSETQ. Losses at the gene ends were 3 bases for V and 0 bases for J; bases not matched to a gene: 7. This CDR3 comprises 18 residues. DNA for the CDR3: TGCGCCAGCAGCTCCCTGAGGGGACAGGGGGCGAACACCGGGGAGCTGTTTTTT. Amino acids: CASSSLRGQGANTGELFF.

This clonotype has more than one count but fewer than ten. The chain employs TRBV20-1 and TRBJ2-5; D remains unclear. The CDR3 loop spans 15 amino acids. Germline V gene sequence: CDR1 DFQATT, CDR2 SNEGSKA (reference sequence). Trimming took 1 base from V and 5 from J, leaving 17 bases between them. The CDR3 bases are TGCAGTGCTAGAGTTTCCCTTACCCGAGCGGAGACCCAGTACTTC. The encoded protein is CSARVSLTRAETQYF.

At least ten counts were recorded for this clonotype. CDR3 loop: CAWSRHTYEQYF. For the CDR3, the DNA is TGTGCCTGGAGTAGACATACCTACGAGCAGTACTTC. The chain carries TRBV30 and TRBJ2-7; D remains unclear. The CDR3 consists of 12 residues. Germline lookup yields CDR1 GTSNPN and CDR2 SVGIG (reference sequence). V gave up 2 bases and J gave up 2 bases, with 7 bases separating them.

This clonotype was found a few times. In DNA, the CDR3 is TGCAGTGCCAGACGGGCTAATTCACCCCTCCACTTT. This translates into CSARRANSPLHF. The V gene is TRBV20-1, the J gene TRBJ1-6; D gene ambiguous. Germline values: CDR1 DFQATT, CDR2 SNEGSKA (reference sequence). CDR3 length equals 12 residues. The V gene lost 6 bases and the J gene lost 6 bases, with 9 bases spanning the gap.

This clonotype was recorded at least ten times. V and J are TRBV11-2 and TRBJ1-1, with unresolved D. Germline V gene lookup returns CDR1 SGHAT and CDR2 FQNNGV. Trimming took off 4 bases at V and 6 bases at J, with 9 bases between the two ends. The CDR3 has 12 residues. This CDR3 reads CASSSFVAEAFF. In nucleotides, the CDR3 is TGTGCCAGCAGCTCCTTTGTAGCTGAAGCTTTCTTT.